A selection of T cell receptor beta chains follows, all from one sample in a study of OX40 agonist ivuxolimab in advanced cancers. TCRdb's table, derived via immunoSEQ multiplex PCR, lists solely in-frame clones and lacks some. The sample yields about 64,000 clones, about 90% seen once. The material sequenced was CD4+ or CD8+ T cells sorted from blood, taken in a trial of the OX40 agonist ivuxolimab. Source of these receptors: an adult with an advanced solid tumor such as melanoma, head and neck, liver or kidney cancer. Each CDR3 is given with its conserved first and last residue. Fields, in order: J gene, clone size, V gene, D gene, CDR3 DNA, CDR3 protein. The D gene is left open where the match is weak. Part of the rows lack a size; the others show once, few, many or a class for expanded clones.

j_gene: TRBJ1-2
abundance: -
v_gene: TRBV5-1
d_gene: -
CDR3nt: TGCGCCAGCAGCCGAGACGGCACGGCTGATGGCTACACCTTC
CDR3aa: CASSRDGTADGYTF

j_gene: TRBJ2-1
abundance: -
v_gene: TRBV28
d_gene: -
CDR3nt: TGTGCCAGCAGTTCCCCCTTAAAGCGAGGCTCCTACAATGAGCAGTTCTTC
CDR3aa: CASSSPLKRGSYNEQFF

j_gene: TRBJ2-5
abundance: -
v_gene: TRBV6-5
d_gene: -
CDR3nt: TGTGCCAGCAGTTCACAGGGCAAGACCCAGTACTTC
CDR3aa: CASSSQGKTQYF

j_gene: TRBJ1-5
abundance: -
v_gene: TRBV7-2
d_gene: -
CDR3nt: TGTGCCAGCAGCGGGGGACGGCTCAATCAGCCCCAGCATTTT
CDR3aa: CASSGGRLNQPQHF

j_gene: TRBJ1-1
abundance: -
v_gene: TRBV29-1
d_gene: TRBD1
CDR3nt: TGCAGCGTTCCTATGACAGGGCCCACTGAAGCTTTCTTT
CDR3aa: CSVPMTGPTEAFF

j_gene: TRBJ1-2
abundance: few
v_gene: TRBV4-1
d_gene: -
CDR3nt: TGCGCCAGCAGCCGGGATGATAATAACTATGGCTACACCTTC
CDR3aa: CASSRDDNNYGYTF

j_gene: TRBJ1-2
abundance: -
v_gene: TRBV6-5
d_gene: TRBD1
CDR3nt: TGTGCCAGCAGTTACTTGACAGGGGGTGGCTACACCTTC
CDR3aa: CASSYLTGGGYTF

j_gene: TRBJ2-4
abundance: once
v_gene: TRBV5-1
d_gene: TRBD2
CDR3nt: TGCGCCAGCAGCTTGGACCTAGCGGGGGGATTTCAGTACTTC
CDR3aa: CASSLDLAGGFQYF

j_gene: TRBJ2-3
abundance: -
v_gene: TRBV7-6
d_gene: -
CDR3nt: TGTGCCAGCAGCTTAGCGGACGGGTCCACAGATACGCAGTATTTT
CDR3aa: CASSLADGSTDTQYF

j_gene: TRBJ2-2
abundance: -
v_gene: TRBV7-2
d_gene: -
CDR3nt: TGTGCCAGCAGCTTAGATCTAGCTCCCCTCGGGGAGCTGTTTTTT
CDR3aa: CASSLDLAPLGELFF

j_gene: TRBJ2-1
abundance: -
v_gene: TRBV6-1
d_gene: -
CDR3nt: TGTGCCAGCAGTGAATATGCGTTCGTGGGCCTCCTAAGGTCTGGCAATGAGCAGTTCTTC
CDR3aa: CASSEYAFVGLLRSGNEQFF

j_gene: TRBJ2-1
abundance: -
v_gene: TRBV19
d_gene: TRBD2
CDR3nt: TGTGCCAGCCTAGCACCTAGCGGGAGGGTCAGAGAGCAGTTCTTC
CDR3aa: CASLAPSGRVREQFF

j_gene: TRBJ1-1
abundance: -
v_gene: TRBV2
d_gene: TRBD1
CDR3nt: TGTGCCAGCAGGGACAGGGGGCGCGTGAACACTGAAGCTTTCTTT
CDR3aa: CASRDRGRVNTEAFF

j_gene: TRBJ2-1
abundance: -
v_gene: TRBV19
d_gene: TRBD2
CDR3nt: TGTGCCAGTAGTATAGATCGGGAGGGATCTAATCGGCGACAGTTCTTC
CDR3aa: CASSIDREGSNRRQFF

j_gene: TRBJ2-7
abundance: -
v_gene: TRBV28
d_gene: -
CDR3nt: TGTGCCAGCAGTCCACCTTGGAAAGAGCAGTACTTC
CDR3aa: CASSPPWKEQYF

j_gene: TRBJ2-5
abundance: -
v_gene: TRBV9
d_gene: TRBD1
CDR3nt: TGTGCCAGCAGCAAGACCCCGACAGGGGCACAAGAGACCCAGTACTTC
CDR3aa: CASSKTPTGAQETQYF

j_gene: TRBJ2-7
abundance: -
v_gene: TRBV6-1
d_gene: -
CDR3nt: TGTGCCAGCAAAAAACAGTCCCCCTACGAGCAGTACTTC
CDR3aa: CASKKQSPYEQYF

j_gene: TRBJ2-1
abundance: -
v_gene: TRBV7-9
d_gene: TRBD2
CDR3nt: TGTGCCAGCAGACGGACTAGCGGGAGGTCCCAGGAGTCCTACAATGAGCAGTTCTTC
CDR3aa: CASRRTSGRSQESYNEQFF

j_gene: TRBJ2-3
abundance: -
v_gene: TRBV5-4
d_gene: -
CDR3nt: TGTGCCAGCAGCTTGAACGGGAGAGGGGCAGATACGCAGTATTTT
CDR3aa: CASSLNGRGADTQYF

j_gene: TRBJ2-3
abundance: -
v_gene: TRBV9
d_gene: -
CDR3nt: TGTGCCAGCAGCGTAGTGGCCTTCTCAGATACGCAGTATTTT
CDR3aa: CASSVVAFSDTQYF

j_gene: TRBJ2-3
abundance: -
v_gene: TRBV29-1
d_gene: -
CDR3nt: TGCAGCGTTGAAGGCGGCGAGGGGAGATATACGCAGTATTTT
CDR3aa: CSVEGGEGRYTQYF

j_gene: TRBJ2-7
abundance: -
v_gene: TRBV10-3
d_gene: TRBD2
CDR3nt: TGTGCCATCTCGGCTAGCGGGAGGGCACTGGACGAGCAGTACTTC
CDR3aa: CAISASGRALDEQYF

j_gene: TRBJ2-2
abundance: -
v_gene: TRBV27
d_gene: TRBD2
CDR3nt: TGTGCCAGCAGTTTAGCGGGAGGAGGGGAGCTGTTTTTT
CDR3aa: CASSLAGGGELFF

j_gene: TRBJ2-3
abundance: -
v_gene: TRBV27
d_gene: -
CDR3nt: TGTGCCAGCAGATTTTGGAGTAGGGCAGATACGCAGTATTTT
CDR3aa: CASRFWSRADTQYF

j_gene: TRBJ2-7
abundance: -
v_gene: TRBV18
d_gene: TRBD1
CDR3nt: TGTGCCAGCTCACAGGGACAGGGGTACGAGCAGTACTTC
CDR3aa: CASSQGQGYEQYF

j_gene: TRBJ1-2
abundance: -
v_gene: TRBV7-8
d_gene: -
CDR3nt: TGTGCCAGCAGCTTCGGGGGAAGTGGCTATGGCTACACCTTC
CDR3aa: CASSFGGSGYGYTF

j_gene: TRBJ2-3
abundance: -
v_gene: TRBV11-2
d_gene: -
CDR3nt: TGTGCCAGCAGCTCCTTACCTGTAAGCACAGATACGCAGTATTTT
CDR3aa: CASSSLPVSTDTQYF

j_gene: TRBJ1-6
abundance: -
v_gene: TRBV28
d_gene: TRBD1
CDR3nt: TGTGCCAGCAGTCCAAGACAGGGCCATAATTCACCCCTCCACTTT
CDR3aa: CASSPRQGHNSPLHF

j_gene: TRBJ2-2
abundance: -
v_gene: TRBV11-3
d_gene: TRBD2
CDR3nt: TGTGCCAGCAGCCCTCAGGGAGCGGGACCCGGGGAGCTGTTTTTT
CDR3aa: CASSPQGAGPGELFF

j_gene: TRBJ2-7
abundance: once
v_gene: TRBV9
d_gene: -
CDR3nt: TGTGCCAGCAGCGCTCCGGGACCGCCGTACGAGCAGTACTTC
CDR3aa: CASSAPGPPYEQYF

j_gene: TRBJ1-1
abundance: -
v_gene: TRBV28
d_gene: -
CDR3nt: TGTGCCAGCAGTTTGACGATCATGAACACTGAAGCTTTCTTT
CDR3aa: CASSLTIMNTEAFF

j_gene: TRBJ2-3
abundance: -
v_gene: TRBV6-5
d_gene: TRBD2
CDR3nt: TGTGCCAGCAGTTCCAGCGGGATGTGGATAGATACGCAGTATTTT
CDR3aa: CASSSSGMWIDTQYF

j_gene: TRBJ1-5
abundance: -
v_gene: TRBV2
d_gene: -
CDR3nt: TGTGCCAGCAGTTTGGACGGACATAGCAATCAGCCCCAGCATTTT
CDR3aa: CASSLDGHSNQPQHF

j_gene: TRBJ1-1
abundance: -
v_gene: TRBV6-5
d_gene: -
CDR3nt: TGTGCCAGCGGGAACCCTGAAGCTTTCTTT
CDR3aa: CASGNPEAFF

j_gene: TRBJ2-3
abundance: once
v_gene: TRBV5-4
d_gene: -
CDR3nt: TGTGCCAGCAGTTCCTTCACAGATACGCAGTATTTT
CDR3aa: CASSSFTDTQYF

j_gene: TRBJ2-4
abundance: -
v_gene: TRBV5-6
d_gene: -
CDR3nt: TGTGCCAGCAGCTACCGACCGCAACATTACTTC
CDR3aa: CASSYRPQHYF

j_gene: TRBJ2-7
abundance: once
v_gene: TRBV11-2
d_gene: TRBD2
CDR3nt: TGTGCCAGCAGCCCCGGGACTAGCGGGCATCCTCCCTACGAGCAGTACTTC
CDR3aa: CASSPGTSGHPPYEQYF

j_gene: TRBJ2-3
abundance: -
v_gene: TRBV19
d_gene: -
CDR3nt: TGTGCCAGTAGTATAGGTCCGAGCACAGATACGCAGTATTTT
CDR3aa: CASSIGPSTDTQYF

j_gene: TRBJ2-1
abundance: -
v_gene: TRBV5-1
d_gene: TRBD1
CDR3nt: TGCGCCAGCAGCTTGGCCCCCGGACAGGGCAATGAGCAGTTCTTC
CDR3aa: CASSLAPGQGNEQFF

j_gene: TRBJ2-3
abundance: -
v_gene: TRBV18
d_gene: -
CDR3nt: TGTGCCAGCTCACGCACAGATACGCAGTATTTT
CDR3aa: CASSRTDTQYF

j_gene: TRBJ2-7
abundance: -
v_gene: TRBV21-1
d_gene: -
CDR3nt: TGTGCCAGCAGCAAAATGGTAAGGATGATGTTCTACGAGCAGTACTTC
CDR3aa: CASSKMVRMMFYEQYF

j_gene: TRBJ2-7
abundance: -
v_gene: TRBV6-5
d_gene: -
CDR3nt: TGTGCCAGCAATACGCAGGGCCCCCCCTACGAGCAGTACTTC
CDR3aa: CASNTQGPPYEQYF

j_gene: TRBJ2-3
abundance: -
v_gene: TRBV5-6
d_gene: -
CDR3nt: TGTGCCAGCAGCTTAGACGGGACTCTACTCACAGATACGCAGTATTTT
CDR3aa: CASSLDGTLLTDTQYF

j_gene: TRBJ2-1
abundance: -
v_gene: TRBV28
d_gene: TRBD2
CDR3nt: TGTGCCAGCATTACCCCAGCGGGAGGGAACAATGAGCAGTTCTTC
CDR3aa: CASITPAGGNNEQFF

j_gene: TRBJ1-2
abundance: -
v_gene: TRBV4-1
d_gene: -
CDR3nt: TGCGCCAGCAGCCAGCCGGGATCTAACTATGGCTACACCTTC
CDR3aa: CASSQPGSNYGYTF

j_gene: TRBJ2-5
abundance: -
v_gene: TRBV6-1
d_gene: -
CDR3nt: TGTGCCAGCAGTGTGATGATCGAGACCCAGTACTTC
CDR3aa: CASSVMIETQYF

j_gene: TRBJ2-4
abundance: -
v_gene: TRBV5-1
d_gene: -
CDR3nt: TGCGCCAGCAGCTCGAACAGGGAAAGGCAAAACATTCAGTACTTC
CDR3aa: CASSSNRERQNIQYF

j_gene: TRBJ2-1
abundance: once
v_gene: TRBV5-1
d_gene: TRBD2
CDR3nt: TGCGCCAGCAGCTTGGGCCTAGCGGGAAAGTACAATGAGCAGTTCTTC
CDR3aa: CASSLGLAGKYNEQFF

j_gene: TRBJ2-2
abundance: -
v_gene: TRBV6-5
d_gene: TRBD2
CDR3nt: TGTGCCAGCAGAACCGGGACTACGATCGGGGAGCTGTTTTTT
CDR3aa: CASRTGTTIGELFF

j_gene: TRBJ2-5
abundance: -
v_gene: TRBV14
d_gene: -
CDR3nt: TGTGCCAGCAGCCAAGTGGGGCAAGAGACCCAGTACTTC
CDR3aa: CASSQVGQETQYF

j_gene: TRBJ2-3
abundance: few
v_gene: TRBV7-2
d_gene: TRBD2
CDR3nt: TGTGCCAGCAGCTTAGACGTACATTCGGCGGGAGGGTGGGGTTTT
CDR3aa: CASSLDVHSAGGWGF

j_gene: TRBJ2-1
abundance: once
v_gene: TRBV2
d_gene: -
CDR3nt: TGTGCCAGCAGTGAATTCCGACTAAGTGACAATGAGCAGTTCTTC
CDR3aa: CASSEFRLSDNEQFF

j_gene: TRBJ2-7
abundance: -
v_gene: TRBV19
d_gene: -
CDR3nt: TGTGCCAGTAGTATAAAGTTCGGTGACCTTTACGAGCAGTACTTC
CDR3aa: CASSIKFGDLYEQYF

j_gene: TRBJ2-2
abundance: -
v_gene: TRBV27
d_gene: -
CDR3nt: TGTGCCAGCAGTCCTCCCTACACCGGGGAGCTGTTTTTT
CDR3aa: CASSPPYTGELFF

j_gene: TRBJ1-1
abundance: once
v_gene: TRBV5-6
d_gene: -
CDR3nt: TGTGCCAGCAGCTTGGGCGGACTGAACACTGAAGCTTTCTTT
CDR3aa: CASSLGGLNTEAFF

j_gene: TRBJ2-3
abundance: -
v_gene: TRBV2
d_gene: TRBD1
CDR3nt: TGTGCCAGCAGCGGACAGGGGATAAGCACAGATACGCAGTATTTT
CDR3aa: CASSGQGISTDTQYF

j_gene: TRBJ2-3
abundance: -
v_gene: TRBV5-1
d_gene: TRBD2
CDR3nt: TGCGCCAGCAGCTTGGAGGTTAGCGGGAGGGCCACAGATACGCAGTATTTT
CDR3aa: CASSLEVSGRATDTQYF

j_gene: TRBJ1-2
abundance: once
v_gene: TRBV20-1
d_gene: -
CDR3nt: TGCAGTGCTCCCACGACAGTCGGCTACACCTTC
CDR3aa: CSAPTTVGYTF